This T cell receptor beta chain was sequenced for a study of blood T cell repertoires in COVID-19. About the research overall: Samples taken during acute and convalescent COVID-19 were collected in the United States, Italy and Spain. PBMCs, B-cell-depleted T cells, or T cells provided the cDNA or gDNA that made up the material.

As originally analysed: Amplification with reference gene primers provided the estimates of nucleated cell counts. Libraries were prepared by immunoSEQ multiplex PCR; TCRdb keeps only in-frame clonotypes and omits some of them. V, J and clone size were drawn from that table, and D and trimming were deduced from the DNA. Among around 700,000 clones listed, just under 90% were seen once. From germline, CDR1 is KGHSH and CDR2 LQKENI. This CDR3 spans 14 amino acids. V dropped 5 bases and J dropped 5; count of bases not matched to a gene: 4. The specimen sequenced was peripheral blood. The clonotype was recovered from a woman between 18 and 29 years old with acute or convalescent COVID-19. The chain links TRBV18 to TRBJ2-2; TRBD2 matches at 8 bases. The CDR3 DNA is TGTGCCAGCTCAGTGGCTAGCGGGACCGGGGAGCTGTTTTTT. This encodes CASSVASGTGELFF.